This T cell receptor beta chain was documented in a study of blood T cell repertoires in COVID-19. The wider study: T cells, B-cell-depleted T cells, or PBMCs supplied cDNA or gDNA.

The trim removed 5 bases at V and 6 bases at J, leaving 9 bases unmatched. The CDR3 extends over 16 amino acids. Germline lookup yields CDR1 SGHNT and CDR2 YENEEA. How the authors handled the data: Estimated nucleated cell counts came from reference gene primer amplification. Repertoires were generated with immunoSEQ multiplex PCR, while TCRdb's copy carries only in-frame clones and drops some. That table supplies the V and J calls and clone size; D and trimming were determined from the DNA. The sample yields around 620,000 clones, approximately 90% seen once. This clonotype was obtained from a woman aged 18-35 years with acute or convalescent COVID-19. The sample consisted of peripheral blood. The chain employs TRBV11-3 and TRBJ2-2; 10 bases fit TRBD1. In DNA, the CDR3 is TGTGCCAGCAGCCTAAGACAGGGGGCAAGCGCCGGGGAGCTGTTTTTT. As protein: CASSLRQGASAGELFF.